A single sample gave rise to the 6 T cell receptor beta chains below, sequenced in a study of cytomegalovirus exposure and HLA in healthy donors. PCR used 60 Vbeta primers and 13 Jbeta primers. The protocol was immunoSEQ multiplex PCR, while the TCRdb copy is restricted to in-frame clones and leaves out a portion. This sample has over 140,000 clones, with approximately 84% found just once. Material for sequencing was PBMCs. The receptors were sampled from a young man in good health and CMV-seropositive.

The CDR3 loop reads CASSPYLALWTKAGYNEQFF. CDR3 DNA: TGTGCCAGCAGCCCTTATCTAGCCCTGTGGACGAAGGCCGGCTACAATGAGCAGTTCTTC. This chain uses TRBV7-3 with TRBJ2-1; a possible D gene is TRBD2 (5 bases). V was shortened by 5 bases and J by 3 bases, with 29 bases between the two germline ends. Germline V gene sequence: CDR1 SGHTA, CDR2 FQGTGA. This CDR3 is 20 amino acids long.

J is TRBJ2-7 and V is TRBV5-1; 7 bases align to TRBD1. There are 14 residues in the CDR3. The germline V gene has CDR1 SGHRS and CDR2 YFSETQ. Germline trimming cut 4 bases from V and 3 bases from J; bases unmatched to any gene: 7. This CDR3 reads CASSHPGTDYEQYF. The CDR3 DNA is TGCGCCAGCAGCCACCCCGGGACAGACTACGAGCAGTACTTC.

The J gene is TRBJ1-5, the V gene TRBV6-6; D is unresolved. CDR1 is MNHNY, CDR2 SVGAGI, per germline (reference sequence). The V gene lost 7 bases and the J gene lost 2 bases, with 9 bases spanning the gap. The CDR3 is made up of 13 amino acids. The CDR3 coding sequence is TGTGCCAGCACCCGGTTAGGCAATCAGCCCCAGCATTTT. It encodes CASTRLGNQPQHF.

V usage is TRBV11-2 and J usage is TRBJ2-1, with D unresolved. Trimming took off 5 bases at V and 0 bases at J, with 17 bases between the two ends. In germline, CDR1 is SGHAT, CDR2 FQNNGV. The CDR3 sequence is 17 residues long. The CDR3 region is CASSTSRVVSSYNEQFF. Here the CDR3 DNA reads TGTGCCAGCAGCACGTCCCGGGTGGTTAGCTCCTACAATGAGCAGTTCTTC.

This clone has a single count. CDR3 region: CASSLGLAGGPGADTQYF. The CDR3 bases are TGCGCCAGCAGCTTGGGGCTAGCGGGAGGGCCTGGGGCAGATACGCAGTATTTT. The chain uses TRBV5-1 and TRBJ2-3; TRBD2 aligns across 12 bases. This CDR3 is 18 amino acids long. The germline gives CDR1 SGHRS, CDR2 YFSETQ. V was clipped by 0 bases and J by 4 bases; unmatched bases: 9.

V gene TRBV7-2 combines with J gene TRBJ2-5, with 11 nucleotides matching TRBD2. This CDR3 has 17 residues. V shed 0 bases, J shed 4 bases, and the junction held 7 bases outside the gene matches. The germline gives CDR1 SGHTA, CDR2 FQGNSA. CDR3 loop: CASSLALLAGGVETQYF. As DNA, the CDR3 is TGTGCCAGCAGCTTAGCGCTCCTAGCGGGGGGTGTAGAGACCCAGTACTTC.